According to its frequency, the clone carrying this T cell receptor (beta chain) is medium-sized. Its specificity is not known. The sample belongs to a study of human CD8 memory T cell subsets. Study-wide points: Clonotypes that made up the stem-like memory T cell repertoire overlapped minimally with the precursor exhausted T cell repertoire.

Scientists made TCR beta libraries using UMI-labeled 5' RACE. TCRdb reprocessed the 5' RACE reads and keeps a single row for each CDR3 protein, giving no DNA. This sample carries some 12,000 distinct CDR3 sequences, with roughly 8.7% going to the ten biggest clones. Germline V gene sequence: CDR1 MGHRA, CDR2 YSYEKL. The CDR3 totals 14 residues. Sequenced sample: CD8+ T cells from PBMCs. The sequence was obtained from a human donor in good health. The V and J genes are TRBV4-1 and TRBJ1-2. The CDR3 protein is CASSPDTVNYGYTF.